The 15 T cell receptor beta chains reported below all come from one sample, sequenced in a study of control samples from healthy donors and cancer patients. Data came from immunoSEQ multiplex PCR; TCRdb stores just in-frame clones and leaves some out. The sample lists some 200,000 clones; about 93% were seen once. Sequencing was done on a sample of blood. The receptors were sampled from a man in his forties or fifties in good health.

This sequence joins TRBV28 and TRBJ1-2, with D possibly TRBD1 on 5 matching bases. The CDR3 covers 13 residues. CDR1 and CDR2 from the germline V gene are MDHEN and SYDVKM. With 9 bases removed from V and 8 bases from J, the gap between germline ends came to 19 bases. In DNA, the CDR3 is TGTGCCAGTTCGGGACGCCTACCCGGAGGCTACACCTTC. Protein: CASSGRLPGGYTF.

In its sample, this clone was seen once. The CDR3 bases are TGTGCCAGCAGCTTTCGACTAGCGGGGGGGTACGAGCAGTACGTC. It specifies CASSFRLAGGYEQYV. The chain is built from TRBV7-2 and TRBJ2-7, with TRBD2 matching 14 bases. This CDR3 contains 15 residues. The V gene end was trimmed by 3 bases and the J gene end by 4 bases; junction bases not matched to a gene: 2. The germline gives CDR1 SGHTA, CDR2 FQGNSA.

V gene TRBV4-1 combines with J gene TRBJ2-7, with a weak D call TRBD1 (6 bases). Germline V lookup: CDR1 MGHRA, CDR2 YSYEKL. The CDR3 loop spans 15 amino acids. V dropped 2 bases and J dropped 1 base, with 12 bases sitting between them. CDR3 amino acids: CASSQSHQGSYEQYF. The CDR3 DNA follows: TGCGCCAGCAGCCAATCCCACCAGGGGTCCTACGAGCAGTACTTC.

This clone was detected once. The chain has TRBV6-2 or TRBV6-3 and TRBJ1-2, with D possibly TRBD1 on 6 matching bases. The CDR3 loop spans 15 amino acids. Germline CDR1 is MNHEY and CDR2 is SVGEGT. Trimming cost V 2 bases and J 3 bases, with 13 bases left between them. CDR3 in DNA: TGTGCCAGCAGTTACCGCAGGGGTAAGGACTATGGCTACACCTTC. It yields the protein CASSYRRGKDYGYTF.

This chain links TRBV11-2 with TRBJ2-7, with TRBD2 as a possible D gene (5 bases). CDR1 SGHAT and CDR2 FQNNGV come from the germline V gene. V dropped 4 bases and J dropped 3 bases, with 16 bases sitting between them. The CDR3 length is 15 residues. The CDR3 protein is CASSSRGRHLYEQYV. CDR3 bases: TGTGCCAGCAGCTCACGAGGGAGACACCTCTACGAGCAGTACGTC.

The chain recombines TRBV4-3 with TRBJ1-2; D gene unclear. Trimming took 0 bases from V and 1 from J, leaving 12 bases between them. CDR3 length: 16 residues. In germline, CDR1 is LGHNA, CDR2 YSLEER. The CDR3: CASSQDLRAGNYGYTF. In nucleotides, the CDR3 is TGCGCCAGCAGCCAAGATCTGAGGGCTGGTAACTATGGCTACACCTTC.

The chain's CDR3 is CASSSGPEDIQYF. The CDR3 DNA reads TGCGCCAGCAGCTCCGGGCCAGAGGACATTCAGTACTTC. This chain links TRBV5-1 with TRBJ2-4; unclear D gene. Per the germline V gene, CDR1 is SGHRS and CDR2 is YFSETQ. Deletions cut 3 bases from V and 8 bases from J, with 12 bases between. This CDR3 has 13 residues.

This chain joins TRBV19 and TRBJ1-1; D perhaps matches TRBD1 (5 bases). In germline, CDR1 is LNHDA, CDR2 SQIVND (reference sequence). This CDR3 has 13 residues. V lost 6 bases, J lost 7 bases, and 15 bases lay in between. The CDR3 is CASSTPEGLEAFF. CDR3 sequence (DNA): TGTGCCAGTAGCACACCGGAGGGGCTTGAAGCTTTCTTT.

Here the CDR3 DNA reads TGTGCCAGCAGTGAAGCGCGGGCGGGGGGGCCTAAAAGAGAGACCCAGTACTTC. Encoded protein: CASSEARAGGPKRETQYF. The chain is built from TRBV2 and TRBJ2-5; 9 nucleotides line up with TRBD2. V lost 0 bases and J lost 4; bases outside the gene matches: 12. CDR1 SNHLY and CDR2 FYNNEI come from the germline V gene. There are 18 residues in the CDR3.

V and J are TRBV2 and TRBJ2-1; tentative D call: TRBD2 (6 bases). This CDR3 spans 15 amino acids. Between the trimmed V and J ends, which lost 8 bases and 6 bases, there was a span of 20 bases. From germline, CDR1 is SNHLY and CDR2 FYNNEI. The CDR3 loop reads CASSFGGTLGNEQFF. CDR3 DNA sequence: TGTGCCAGCTCCTTCGGGGGTACTCTAGGCAATGAGCAGTTCTTC.

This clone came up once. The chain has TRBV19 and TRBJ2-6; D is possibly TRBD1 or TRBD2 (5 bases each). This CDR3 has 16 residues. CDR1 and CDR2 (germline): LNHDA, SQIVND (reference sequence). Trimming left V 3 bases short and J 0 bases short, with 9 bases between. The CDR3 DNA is TGTGCCAGTAGTATTGACAGCGGCTCTGGGGCCAACGTCCTGACTTTC. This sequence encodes CASSIDSGSGANVLTF. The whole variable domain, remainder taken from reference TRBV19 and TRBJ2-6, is DGGITQSPKYLFRKEGQNVTLSCEQNLNHDAMYWYRQDPGQGLRLIYYSQIVNDFQKGDIAEGYSVSREKKESFPLTVTSAQKNPTAFYLCASSIDSGSGANVLTFGAGSRLTVL.

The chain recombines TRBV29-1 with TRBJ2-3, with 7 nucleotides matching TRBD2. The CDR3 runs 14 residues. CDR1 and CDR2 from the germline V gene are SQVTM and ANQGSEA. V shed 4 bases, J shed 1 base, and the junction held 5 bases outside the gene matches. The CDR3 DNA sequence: TGCAGCGTTGGCGCGGCGGGGGGCACAGATACGCAGTATTTT. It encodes CSVGAAGGTDTQYF.

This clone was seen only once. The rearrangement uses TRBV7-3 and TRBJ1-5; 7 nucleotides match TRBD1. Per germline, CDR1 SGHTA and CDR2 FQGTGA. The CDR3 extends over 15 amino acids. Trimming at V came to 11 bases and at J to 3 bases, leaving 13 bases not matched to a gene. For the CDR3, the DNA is TGTGCCGGCCCAAAAAAGGGGGCCTACAATCAGCCCCAGCATTTT. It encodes CAGPKKGAYNQPQHF.

CDR3 loop: CASRGPGYGYTF. CDR3 DNA sequence: TGTGCCAGCAGGGGTCCCGGCTATGGCTACACCTTC. This chain joins TRBV2 and TRBJ1-2, with D hard to call. V was clipped by 6 bases and J by 4 bases, with 9 bases between them. The CDR3 is made up of 12 amino acids. Germline assignment: CDR1 SNHLY and CDR2 FYNNEI.

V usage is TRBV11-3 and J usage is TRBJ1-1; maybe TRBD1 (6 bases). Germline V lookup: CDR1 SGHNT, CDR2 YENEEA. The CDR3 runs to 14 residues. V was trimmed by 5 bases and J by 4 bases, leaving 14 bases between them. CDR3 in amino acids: CASSGGPLPTEAFF. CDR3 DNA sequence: TGTGCCAGCAGCGGGGGCCCTCTCCCCACTGAAGCTTTCTTT. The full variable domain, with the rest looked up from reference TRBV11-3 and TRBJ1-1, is EAGVVQSPRYKIIEKKQPVAFWCNPISGHNTLYWYLQNLGQGPELLIRYENEEAVDDSQLPKDRFSAERLKGVDSTLKIQPAELGDSAVYLCASSGGPLPTEAFFGQGTRLTVV.